These 15 T cell receptor beta chains came from one sample sequenced in a study of blood T cell repertoires in COVID-19. The method was immunoSEQ multiplex PCR; TCRdb's version includes in-frame clones alone and lacks a portion of them. The sample shows about 170,000 clones, 82% of them seen only once. Material: peripheral blood. All receptors derive from a woman in her thirties or forties with COVID-19, enrolled during active disease.

The V gene is TRBV6-5, the J gene TRBJ1-1; tentative D call: TRBD1 (6 bases). The CDR3 runs to 14 residues. Trimming pared 4 bases from V and 5 bases from J, leaving 14 bases between. Germline V gene data show CDR1 as MNHEY and CDR2 as SVGAGI. The CDR3 sequence is CASSLTGLTTEAFF. The CDR3 DNA sequence: TGTGCCAGCAGTTTAACAGGGTTGACGACTGAAGCTTTCTTT.

With regard to this clone: The same CDR3 also results from other DNA sequences found in this sample. V usage is TRBV27 and J usage is TRBJ1-5; D unresolved. The V end was cut by 2 bases, the J end by 2 bases, with 10 bases between. The CDR3 totals 15 residues. Germline CDR1 and CDR2: MNHEY and SMNVEV (reference sequence). The CDR3 loop is CASSLGGFGNQPQHF. In DNA form, the CDR3 reads TGTGCCAGCAGTTTAGGCGGGTTTGGCAATCAGCCCCAGCATTTT.

The chain uses TRBV2 and TRBJ2-1; 11 bases are shared with TRBD2. The CDR3 contains 14 residues. Unmatched junction bases numbered 6, after V lost 4 bases and J lost 10 bases. CDR1 and CDR2 (germline): SNHLY, FYNNEI. The chain's CDR3 is CASSVGLAGGEQFF. CDR3 nucleotides: TGTGCCAGCAGTGTAGGGCTAGCGGGAGGCGAGCAGTTCTTC. Full variable domain (remainder filled in from reference TRBV2 and TRBJ2-1): EPEVTQTPSHQVTQMGQEVILRCVPISNHLYFYWYRQILGQKVEFLVSFYNNEISEKSEIFDDQFSVERPDGSNFTLKIRSTKLEDSAMYFCASSVGLAGGEQFFGPGTRLTVL.

Only one count was recorded for this clone. V is TRBV15 and J is TRBJ2-2; TRBD2 aligns across 9 bases. The CDR3 loop spans 17 amino acids. After removal of 0 bases from V and 5 bases from J, the junction contained 7 bases not matched to a gene. Germline CDR1 is LNHNV and CDR2 is YYDKDF (reference sequence). The CDR3, as DNA: TGTGCCACCAGCAGAGATCTTAGCGGGAGTGGTACCGGGGAGCTGTTTTTT. It is translated as CATSRDLSGSGTGELFF.

The V call is TRBV5-4, the J call TRBJ2-3, with TRBD2 identical over 10 bases. This CDR3 has 18 residues. V lost 3 bases to trimming and J lost 4 bases; unmatched junction nucleotides: 14. Germline CDR1 SGHNT, CDR2 YYREEE (reference sequence). CDR3: CASSSPGRLAGESDTQYF. In nucleotides, the CDR3 is TGTGCCAGCAGCTCCCCCGGGCGGCTAGCGGGAGAATCAGATACGCAGTATTTT. The full variable domain, with the rest looked up from reference TRBV5-4 and TRBJ2-3, is ETGVTQSPTHLIKTRGQQVTLRCSSQSGHNTVSWYQQALGQGPQFIFQYYREEENGRGNFPPRFSGLQFPNYSSELNVNALELDDSALYLCASSSPGRLAGESDTQYFGPGTRLTVL.

This sequence joins TRBV13 and TRBJ1-5, with 9 bases lining up with TRBD1. This CDR3 contains 17 residues. Germline CDR1 is PRHDT and CDR2 is FYEKMQ (reference sequence). Trimming took 0 bases from V and 6 from J; bases not matched to a gene: 9. The CDR3, as DNA: TGTGCCAGCAGCTTAGGTGGGGGACAGGGATCAGGTCAGCCCCAGCATTTT. This translates into CASSLGGGQGSGQPQHF.

V usage is TRBV11-2 and J usage is TRBJ2-3; 7 bases align to TRBD2. The CDR3 totals 18 residues. With 0 bases clipped from V and 1 base from J, the junction kept 10 bases outside the gene matches. CDR1 and CDR2 (germline): SGHAT, FQNNGV. In DNA, the CDR3 is TGTGCCAGCAGCTTAGATCGAGGAGCTAGCGGACGCACAGATACGCAGTATTTT. Residues: CASSLDRGASGRTDTQYF.

The rearrangement links TRBV5-4 to TRBJ2-3, with a tentative D call TRBD2 (5 bases). Trimming removed 0 bases at V and 6 bases at J, with 5 bases between. CDR3 length: 12 residues. Germline CDR1 reads SGHNT; CDR2 reads YYREEE (reference sequence). The CDR3, as DNA: TGTGCCAGCAGCTTGGCGGGGGATACGCAGTATTTT. Protein: CASSLAGDTQYF.

J is TRBJ1-5 and V is TRBV15; weak D call: TRBD1 (6 bases). This CDR3 has 15 residues. CDR1 LNHNV and CDR2 YYDKDF come from the germline V gene (reference sequence). Between the trimmed V and J ends, which lost 0 bases and 4 bases, there was a span of 10 bases. CDR3 loop: CATSRDLQGNQPQHF. CDR3 coding DNA: TGTGCCACCAGCAGAGACTTGCAGGGGAATCAGCCCCAGCATTTT.

The chain recombines TRBV29-1 with TRBJ1-1; D gene uncertain. V gave up 7 bases and J gave up 4 bases, with 19 bases separating them. The CDR3 runs to 14 residues. Germline-derived CDR1 and CDR2 are SQVTM and ANQGSEA. CDR3 DNA: TGCAGCGGTGTAATCGGCGCAGGTGGCACTGAAGCTTTCTTT. Translation: CSGVIGAGGTEAFF.

This clone was observed a single time. The V and J genes are TRBV4-1 and TRBJ2-3; D may be TRBD1 (6 bases). The CDR3 length is 14 residues. V shed 1 base and J shed 5 bases, with 10 bases lying between them. From germline, CDR1 is MGHRA and CDR2 YSYEKL. The CDR3 is CASSQAGVEDTQYF. In DNA form, the CDR3 reads TGCGCCAGCAGCCAAGCAGGGGTTGAAGATACGCAGTATTTT.

The chain has TRBV28 and TRBJ2-7; the D gene is possibly TRBD1 (5 bases). The CDR3 consists of 14 residues. CDR1 is MDHEN and CDR2 is SYDVKM in the germline V gene. Trimming took 3 bases from V and 7 from J, leaving 16 bases between them. This CDR3 is CASSFRGRVGEQYF. The CDR3 DNA is TGTGCCAGCAGTTTCAGAGGCAGGGTTGGTGAGCAGTACTTC.

The chain employs TRBV19 and TRBJ2-1; TRBD2 is a possible D gene (6 bases). The V and J ends lost 2 bases and 7 bases respectively, with 12 bases between them. In germline, CDR1 is LNHDA, CDR2 SQIVND (reference sequence). This CDR3 has 14 residues. In DNA, the CDR3 is TGTGCCAGTAGTATAAGGGTGGCGGGGAATGAGCAGTTCTTC. Residues: CASSIRVAGNEQFF.

Only a few counts were recorded for this clone. The chain carries TRBV4-2 and TRBJ2-3; weak D call: TRBD1 (5 bases). Germline CDR1 is LGHNA and CDR2 is YNFKEQ. The CDR3 length is 15 residues. V was pared by 0 bases and J by 4 bases, with 11 bases between. CDR3 sequence: CASSQDRRGSDTQYF. The CDR3 region has the DNA TGTGCCAGCAGCCAAGATAGAAGGGGTTCAGATACGCAGTATTTT.

The chain has TRBV2 and TRBJ1-5; D is uncertain. V lost 6 bases and J lost 7, with 10 bases in between. This CDR3 is built from 12 residues. CDR1 and CDR2 from the germline V gene are SNHLY and FYNNEI. CDR3 sequence (DNA): TGTGCCAGCAGAAAATCTAACCAGCCCCAGCATTTT. Protein sequence: CASRKSNQPQHF.